Below, 29 T cell receptor beta chains from the same sample are listed, as sequenced in a study of identical twins. TCRdb itself ran the 5' RACE reads through MiXCR, one entry per CDR3 protein. This sample yields fewer than 650,000 distinct CDR3 sequences, of which roughly 6.6% are seen a single time; 1.6% belongs to the top ten. The sample also formed part of further work on yellow fever vaccine responses in identical twins.

The sample comprised PBMCs. These receptors were obtained from a young woman in good health.

A few counts support this clonotype. The V call is TRBV7-8, the J call TRBJ2-1; maybe TRBD1 (6 bases). The germline V and J ends were trimmed by 1 base and 9 bases, with 13 bases remaining between them. This CDR3 has 14 amino acids. Germline V CDR1 and CDR2: SGHVS, FQNEAQ. CDR3 DNA: TGTGCCAGCAGCTTAGTGCCAGACAGGCCTGAGCAGTTCTTC. Translating it yields CASSLVPDRPEQFF.

V is TRBV10-1 and J is TRBJ2-5; either TRBD1 or TRBD2 may fit D (5 bases each). The germline V gene encodes CDR1 WNHNN and CDR2 SYGVQD (reference sequence). V was clipped by 3 bases and J by 1 base, with 9 bases between them. The CDR3 runs 14 residues. The CDR3: CASSESGPQETQYF. CDR3 coding DNA: TGCGCCAGCAGTGAATCGGGGCCCCAAGAGACCCAGTACTTC.

This clonotype was found many times. The chain combines TRBV10-3 with TRBJ2-1; no firm D call. This CDR3 has 16 amino acids. With 0 bases removed from V and 5 bases from J, the gap between germline ends came to 14 bases. Germline V lookup: CDR1 ENHRY, CDR2 SYGVKD. CDR3 sequence reads: CAISESGLKLDNEQFF. CDR3 bases: TGTGCCATCAGTGAGTCAGGCTTGAAGCTGGACAATGAGCAGTTCTTC.

This sequence joins TRBV20-1 and TRBJ1-5, with D perhaps matching TRBD1 (5 bases). Germline assignment: CDR1 DFQATT and CDR2 SNEGSKA (reference sequence). The CDR3 consists of 12 residues. Trimming stripped 7 bases from V and 2 bases from J, with 9 bases between. This CDR3 is CSVKGGNQPQHF. The CDR3 region has the DNA TGCAGTGTCAAAGGGGGCAATCAGCCCCAGCATTTT.

The V and J genes are TRBV3-1 and TRBJ2-1; the match to TRBD2 covers 9 bases. Germline CDR1 reads LGHDT; CDR2 reads YNNKEL (reference sequence). Trimming at V came to 4 bases and at J to 4 bases, leaving 8 bases not matched to a gene. The CDR3 extends over 16 amino acids. The CDR3 nucleotides read TGTGCCAGCAGCCCATCTAGCGGGGCCGGATACAATGAGCAGTTCTTC. It encodes CASSPSSGAGYNEQFF.

The gene calls are TRBV6-1 and TRBJ2-7, with 16 bases that match TRBD2. CDR3 size: 16 residues. CDR1 is MNHNS and CDR2 is SASEGT in the germline V gene. J gave up 7 bases and V 4 bases, and 7 bases lay outside the gene matches. CDR3: CASSGGTSGRAGEQYF. Here the CDR3 DNA reads TGTGCCAGCAGTGGCGGGACTAGCGGGAGGGCCGGAGAGCAGTACTTC.

This clonotype has just a few counts. The chain uses TRBV6-2 or TRBV6-3 and TRBJ2-1; the match to TRBD2 covers 11 bases. J lost 0 bases, V lost 4 bases, and 8 bases had no gene match. Germline V gene sequence: CDR1 MNHEY, CDR2 SVGEGT. This CDR3 is built from 18 residues. CDR3 region: CASSSGRLAGSSYNEQFF. The CDR3 DNA sequence: TGTGCCAGCAGTTCCGGCCGACTAGCGGGAAGCTCCTACAATGAGCAGTTCTTC.

The chain uses TRBV12-3 or TRBV12-4 and TRBJ1-3; D not resolved. This CDR3 spans 14 amino acids. Deletions cut 3 bases from V and 0 bases from J, with 6 bases between. The CDR3 nucleotides are TGTGCCAGCAGTTTGCAAATCTCTGGAAACACCATATATTTT. Its translation is CASSLQISGNTIYF.

This clonotype was recorded a few times. The chain is built from TRBV6-1 and TRBJ1-6; tentative D call: TRBD1 (5 bases). This CDR3 comprises 13 residues. The V and J ends lost 5 bases and 6 bases respectively, with 8 bases between them. From germline, CDR1 is MNHNS and CDR2 SASEGT. DNA for the CDR3: TGTGCCAGCAGTACAGGATTTAATTCACCCCTCCACTTT. It specifies CASSTGFNSPLHF.

This clonotype was counted only a few times. The chain links TRBV19 to TRBJ1-6; unclear D gene. With 3 bases removed from V and 10 bases from J, the gap between germline ends came to 10 bases. Germline V gene sequence: CDR1 LNHDA, CDR2 SQIVND (reference sequence). This CDR3 region has 13 residues. Here the CDR3 DNA reads TGTGCCAGTAGTATCGATGACGGGTCACCCCTCCACTTT. Amino acids: CASSIDDGSPLHF.

This clonotype was seen at least ten times. The chain carries TRBV6-1 and TRBJ1-5; no clear D. The V end was cut by 1 base, the J end by 6 bases, with 10 bases between. Germline values: CDR1 MNHNS, CDR2 SASEGT. The CDR3 loop spans 14 amino acids. CDR3 sequence (DNA): TGTGCCAGCAGTGAAGGTCAGGTGGCTCAGCCCCAGCATTTT. As protein: CASSEGQVAQPQHF.

This clonotype appeared a few times. This chain connects TRBV7-9 to TRBJ1-4, with D unclear. The germline V gene has CDR1 SEHNR and CDR2 FQNEAQ (reference sequence). Trimming removed 5 bases at V and 8 bases at J, with 15 bases between. CDR3 length equals 14 residues. The CDR3 DNA sequence: TGTGCCAGCAGCCAACCGACAACGGACGAAAAACTGTTTTTT. This gives the protein CASSQPTTDEKLFF. Looking up the rest from reference TRBV7-9 and TRBJ1-4 gives the full variable domain: DTGVSQNPRHKITKRGQNVTFRCDPISEHNRLYWYRQTLGQGPEFLTYFQNEAQLEKSRLLSDRFSAERPKGSFSTLEIQRTEQGDSAMYLCASSQPTTDEKLFFGSGTQLSVL.

This clonotype was found many times. The chain combines TRBV12-3 or TRBV12-4 with TRBJ2-3; D remains unclear. V was clipped by 3 bases and J by 6 bases, with 16 bases between them. The CDR3 covers 15 residues. The CDR3 sequence: CASSFGGSARDTQYF. CDR3 DNA: TGTGCCAGCAGTTTTGGTGGCTCCGCTAGGGATACGCAGTATTTT.

The chain couples TRBV7-9 to TRBJ1-5; D not resolved. The germline CDR1 and CDR2 sequences are SEHNR and FQNEAQ (reference sequence). Trimming took 5 bases from V and 8 from J, leaving 13 bases between them. The CDR3 runs to 13 residues. CDR3 protein: CASSGGSRKPQHF. As DNA, the CDR3 is TGTGCCAGCAGCGGAGGTTCTAGGAAGCCCCAGCATTTT.

This clonotype occurred many times. V usage is TRBV3-1 and J usage is TRBJ2-2; no clear D. The CDR3 is made up of 14 amino acids. Germline assignment: CDR1 LGHDT and CDR2 YNNKEL (reference sequence). The ends were cut back, 1 base at V and 1 base at J, with 4 bases in the middle. The DNA for the CDR3 is TGTGCCAGCAGCCAAGTGAGGAACACCGGGGAGCTGTTTTTT. Translated: CASSQVRNTGELFF.

This clonotype has a handful of counts. The chain employs TRBV15 and TRBJ2-2, with D perhaps TRBD1 (6 bases). From germline, CDR1 is LNHNV and CDR2 YYDKDF (reference sequence). This CDR3 has 14 amino acids. Trimming shortened V by 3 bases and J by 6 bases, and 11 bases separated the two germline ends. The CDR3 DNA is TGTGCCACCAGCAGGGAAAGGACAGCCGGGGAGCTGTTTTTT. Translated: CATSRERTAGELFF. Complete variable domain (other parts from reference TRBV15 and TRBJ2-2): DAMVIQNPRYQVTQFGKPVTLSCSQTLNHNVMYWYQQKSSQAPKLLFHYYDKDFNNEADTPDNFQSRRPNTSFCFLDIRSPGLGDTAMYLCATSRERTAGELFFGEGSRLTVL.

This clonotype has only one observation. A much larger clone differs by one base, so this may be a read error. The rearrangement joins TRBV15 to TRBJ2-7; weak D call: TRBD2 (5 bases). Germline CDR1 reads LNHNV; CDR2 reads YYDKDF (reference sequence). Trimming removed 0 bases from V and 0 bases from J, with 9 bases in between. This CDR3 comprises 15 residues. The chain's CDR3 is CATSREIGSSYEQYV. CDR3 bases: TGTGCCACCAGCAGAGAAATAGGGAGCTCCTACGAGCAGTACGTC.

This clonotype appeared a few times. The V call is TRBV9, the J call TRBJ2-1, with D perhaps TRBD1 (5 bases). V was clipped by 2 bases and J by 6 bases, with 21 bases between them. The germline V gene has CDR1 SGDLS and CDR2 YYNGEE. The CDR3 covers 17 residues. The DNA of the CDR3 is TGTGCCAGCAGCGTTCGGATTGGGGCTAAGCTTACCAATGAGCAGTTCTTC. Translation: CASSVRIGAKLTNEQFF. Full variable domain (missing parts from reference TRBV9 and TRBJ2-1): DSGVTQTPKHLITATGQRVTLRCSPRSGDLSVYWYQQSLDQGLQFLIQYYNGEERAKGNILERFSAQQFPDLHSELNLSSLELGDSALYFCASSVRIGAKLTNEQFFGPGTRLTVL.

This clonotype appeared a single time. The genes are TRBV7-3 and TRBJ2-2; 9 positions agree with TRBD2. This CDR3 region has 17 residues. Germline lookup yields CDR1 SGHTA and CDR2 FQGTGA. V was pared by 3 bases and J by 3 bases, with 8 bases of the junction left unmatched. CDR3 sequence reads: CASSFPGLATYTGELFF. The CDR3 nucleotides are TGTGCCAGCAGCTTCCCGGGACTAGCAACGTACACCGGGGAGCTGTTTTTT.

V gene TRBV29-1 combines with J gene TRBJ2-1, with TRBD2 matching over 8 bases. The germline CDR1 and CDR2 sequences are SQVTM and ANQGSEA. Trimming removed 5 bases from V and 0 bases from J; junction bases left unmatched: 9. The CDR3 loop spans 16 amino acids. This chain's CDR3 is CSVIASGPSSYNEQFF. As DNA, the CDR3 is TGCAGCGTTATCGCTAGCGGGCCGAGCTCCTACAATGAGCAGTTCTTC.

This clonotype was found a few times. V is TRBV5-6 and J is TRBJ2-5; D could derive from TRBD1 or TRBD2 (5 bases each). Germline CDR1 and CDR2: SGHDT and YYEEEE. V dropped 0 bases and J dropped 0 bases, with 9 bases sitting between them. The length of the CDR3 is 15 residues. DNA for the CDR3: TGTGCCAGCAGCTTGGGGTGGGACGACCAAGAGACCCAGTACTTC. This encodes CASSLGWDDQETQYF.

The table lists this clonotype with many counts. This chain connects TRBV3-1 to TRBJ2-1; TRBD2 matches 10 bases. The CDR3 totals 14 residues. V was pared by 3 bases and J by 6 bases, with 2 bases of the junction left unmatched. CDR1 and CDR2 (germline): LGHDT, YNNKEL (reference sequence). The CDR3 is CASSHLAGANEQFF. For the CDR3, the DNA is TGTGCCAGCAGCCATCTAGCGGGAGCCAATGAGCAGTTCTTC.

The J gene is TRBJ1-2, the V gene TRBV6-1; no clear D gene. Germline values: CDR1 MNHNS, CDR2 SASEGT. Trimming shortened V by 3 bases and J by 4 bases, and 9 bases separated the two germline ends. The CDR3 totals 13 residues. CDR3 coding DNA: TGTGCCAGCAGTGACGAGGTATTCTATGGCTACACCTTC. Translating gives CASSDEVFYGYTF.

The V and J genes are TRBV5-1 and TRBJ1-6; weak D call: TRBD1 (6 bases). V lost 4 bases to trimming and J lost 7 bases, with 18 bases between them. Germline V gene data show CDR1 as SGHRS and CDR2 as YFSETQ. There are 16 residues in the CDR3. The CDR3 DNA sequence: TGCGCCAGCAGCCGCGCCCCCGGACAGAAGAATTCACCCCTCCACTTT. It is translated as CASSRAPGQKNSPLHF.

The sample holds many counts of this clonotype. The chain joins TRBV7-6 to TRBJ2-2; 7 positions match TRBD2. The CDR3 covers 15 residues. J gave up 1 base and V 6 bases, and 5 bases lay outside the gene matches. The germline V gene encodes CDR1 SGHVS and CDR2 FNYEAQ. DNA of the CDR3: TGTGCCAGCAGTCCCGGGGGGAAGAACACCGGGGAGCTGTTTTTT. This codes for CASSPGGKNTGELFF.

This clonotype was recorded a few times. This chain joins TRBV7-9 and TRBJ2-5; possibly TRBD1 for D (5 bases). Germline CDR1 and CDR2: SEHNR and FQNEAQ (reference sequence). The CDR3 loop spans 14 amino acids. Trimming left V 2 bases short and J 5 bases short, with 12 bases between. Here the CDR3 reads CASSLKGLWETQYF. The CDR3, as DNA: TGTGCCAGCAGCTTAAAGGGGCTGTGGGAGACCCAGTACTTC.

The chain combines TRBV20-1 with TRBJ2-3; a possible D gene is TRBD1 (6 bases). V was trimmed by 3 bases and J by 6 bases, leaving 22 bases between them. The germline gives CDR1 DFQATT, CDR2 SNEGSKA (reference sequence). The CDR3 covers 16 residues. CDR3 loop: CSARSFRGSSGDTQYF. The CDR3 DNA reads as TGCAGTGCTAGGTCCTTCAGGGGTAGTTCGGGGGATACGCAGTATTTT.

V and J are TRBV20-1 and TRBJ2-3, with 9 bases matching TRBD2. CDR1 and CDR2 (germline): DFQATT, SNEGSKA (reference sequence). CDR3 size: 15 residues. V lost 3 bases to trimming and J lost 3 bases; unmatched junction nucleotides: 7. The chain's CDR3 is CSASLAGKVTDTQYF. In nucleotides, the CDR3 is TGCAGTGCTAGTCTAGCGGGGAAGGTTACAGATACGCAGTATTTT.

J is TRBJ2-4 and V is TRBV20-1; D remains ambiguous. The V gene's germline CDR1 is DFQATT and CDR2 SNEGSKA (reference sequence). CDR3 length: 12 residues. V was shortened by 7 bases and J by 0 bases, with 7 bases between the two germline ends. The CDR3 DNA sequence: TGCAGTGTTCTCGGAGCCAAAAACATTCAGTACTTC. Translated, it gives CSVLGAKNIQYF.